This T cell receptor (beta chain) was captured in a study of blood T cell repertoires in COVID-19. Looking at the study overall: COVID-19 samples from acute and convalescent phases originated in the United States, Italy and Spain. From T cells, B-cell-depleted T cells, or PBMCs came the material, which was cDNA or gDNA.

TCRdb keeps only in-frame clones here, not all; method: immunoSEQ multiplex PCR. The sample consists of around 200,000 clones, about three quarters of them appearing once. Trimming took off 5 bases at V and 5 bases at J, with 9 bases between the two ends. The germline CDR1 and CDR2 sequences are DFQATT and SNEGSKA (reference sequence). This CDR3 has 11 residues. J is TRBJ2-5 and V is TRBV20-1; D call uncertain. The sequenced material came from peripheral blood. The receptor's source is a woman in her 70s with acute or convalescent COVID-19. The CDR3 protein is CSAPWRETQYF. For the CDR3, the DNA is TGCAGTGCTCCTTGGCGGGAGACCCAGTACTTC.